A selection of T cell receptor beta chains follows, all from one sample in a study of PD-1 blockade in classical Hodgkin lymphoma. This table comes from immunoSEQ multiplex PCR, and its TCRdb copy is limited to in-frame clones, with some not included. The sample holds approximately 29,000 clones, around 80% seen once. The sample was peripheral blood mononuclear cells (PBMCs), taken before the fourth cycle of nivolumab. These receptors were collected from a human donor with classical Hodgkin lymphoma. Each CDR3 is given with its conserved first and last residue. The D gene is left open where the match is weak. Expanded clones get a size class; other rows say once, few or many, or leave the size out.

j_call d_call v_call clone_size cdr3_nt cdr3_aa
TRBJ2-2 TRBD2 TRBV5-1 NA TGCGCCAGCAGCTTGGCTCCTATGAGGACTAGCGGGACCGGGGAGCTGTTTTTT CASSLAPMRTSGTGELFF
TRBJ1-2 TRBD1 TRBV19 NA TGTGCCAGTAGTTTCCGACAGGGGGGCGATGGCTACACCTTC CASSFRQGGDGYTF
TRBJ2-2 NA TRBV4-1 NA TGCGCCAGCAGCCAGGTGCTCACCGGGGAGCTGTTTTTT CASSQVLTGELFF
TRBJ2-5 NA TRBV29-1 NA TGCAGCGTTGGTAGCGGCTCGGGGACCCAGTACTTC CSVGSGSGTQYF
TRBJ1-1 NA TRBV28 NA TGTGCCAGCAAAACTACAGGGTTTCAAACTGAAGCTTTCTTT CASKTTGFQTEAFF
TRBJ2-1 NA TRBV4-2 NA TGTGCCAGCAGCCAAGAGATCGCAGCCAATGAGCAGTTCTTC CASSQEIAANEQFF
TRBJ2-3 NA TRBV19 NA TGTGCCAGTACTACGGGTACCACAGATACGCAGTATTTT CASTTGTTDTQYF
TRBJ2-4 NA TRBV6-1 NA TGTGCCAGCTCCCGGGGTACCGGAGACATTCAGTACTTC CASSRGTGDIQYF
TRBJ1-1 NA TRBV10-3 once TGTGCCATCAGTGAGCCACAGAACACTGAAGCTTTCTTT CAISEPQNTEAFF
TRBJ2-1 NA TRBV7-6 NA TGTGCCAGCAGCTTAGTATCGTTTTCGAGCTCCTACAATGAGCAGTTCTTC CASSLVSFSSSYNEQFF
TRBJ2-5 TRBD1 TRBV6-1 once TGTGCCAGCAGTAGACAGGGTTCCGAGACCCAGTACTTC CASSRQGSETQYF
TRBJ2-1 NA TRBV7-9 NA TGTGCCAGCAGCCTAAATGGACCAGCGGGTGAGCAGTTCTTC CASSLNGPAGEQFF
TRBJ2-1 TRBD2 TRBV28 few TGTGCCAGCAGTTTTGATAGCGGGAGTGGTAATGAGCAGTTCTTC CASSFDSGSGNEQFF
TRBJ1-3 TRBD1 TRBV25-1 NA TGTGCCAGCAGTGATCCACGGACAGGGTCAGGATATACCATATATTTT CASSDPRTGSGYTIYF
TRBJ2-3 TRBD2 TRBV6-1 NA TGTGCCAGCAGTGCAGGGACTAGCGGTGTCTCATATACGCAGTATTTT CASSAGTSGVSYTQYF
TRBJ2-3 NA TRBV9 once TGTGCCAGCAGCGCCGGGGTAAATACGCAGTATTTT CASSAGVNTQYF